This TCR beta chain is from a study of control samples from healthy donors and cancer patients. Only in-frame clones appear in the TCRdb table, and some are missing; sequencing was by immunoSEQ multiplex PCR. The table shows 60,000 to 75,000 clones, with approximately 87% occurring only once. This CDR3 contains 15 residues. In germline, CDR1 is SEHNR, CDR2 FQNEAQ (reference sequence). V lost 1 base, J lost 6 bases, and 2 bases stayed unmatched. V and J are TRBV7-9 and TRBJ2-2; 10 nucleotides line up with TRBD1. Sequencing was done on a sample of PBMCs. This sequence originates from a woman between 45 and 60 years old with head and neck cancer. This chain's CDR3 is CASSLVGTGAGELFF. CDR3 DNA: TGTGCCAGCAGCTTAGTTGGGACAGGGGCCGGGGAGCTGTTTTTT.